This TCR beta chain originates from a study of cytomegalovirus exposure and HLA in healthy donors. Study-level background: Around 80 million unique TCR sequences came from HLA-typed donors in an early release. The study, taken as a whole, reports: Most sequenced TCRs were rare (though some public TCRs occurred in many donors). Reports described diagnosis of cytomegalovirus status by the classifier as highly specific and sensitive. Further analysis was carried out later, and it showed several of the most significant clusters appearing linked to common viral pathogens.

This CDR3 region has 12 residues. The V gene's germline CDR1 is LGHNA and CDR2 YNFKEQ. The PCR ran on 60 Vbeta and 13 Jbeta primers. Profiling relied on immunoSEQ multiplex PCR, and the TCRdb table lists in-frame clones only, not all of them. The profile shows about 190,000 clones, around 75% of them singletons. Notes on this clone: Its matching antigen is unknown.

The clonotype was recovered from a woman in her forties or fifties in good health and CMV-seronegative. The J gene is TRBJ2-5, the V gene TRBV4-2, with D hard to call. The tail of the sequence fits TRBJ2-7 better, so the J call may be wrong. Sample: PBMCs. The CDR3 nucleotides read TGTGCCAGCAGCCAAGATCCCTACGAGCAGTACTTC. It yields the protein CASSQDPYEQYF.